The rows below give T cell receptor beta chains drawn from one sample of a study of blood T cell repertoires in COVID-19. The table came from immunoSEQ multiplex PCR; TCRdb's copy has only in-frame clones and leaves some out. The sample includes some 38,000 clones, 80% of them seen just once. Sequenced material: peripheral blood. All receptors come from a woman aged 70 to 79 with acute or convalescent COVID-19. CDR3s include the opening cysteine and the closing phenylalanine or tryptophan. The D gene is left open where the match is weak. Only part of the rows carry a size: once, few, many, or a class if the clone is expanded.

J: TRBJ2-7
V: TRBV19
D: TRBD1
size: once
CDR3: CASSTSRTGGGYEQYF
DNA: TGTGCCAGTAGTACCTCCCGGACAGGGGGGGGCTACGAGCAGTACTTC

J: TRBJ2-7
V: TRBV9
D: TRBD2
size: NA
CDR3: CASSVASGRYYEQYF
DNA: TGTGCCAGCAGCGTAGCGAGCGGGAGGTACTACGAGCAGTACTTC

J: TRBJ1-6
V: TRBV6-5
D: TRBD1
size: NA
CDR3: CASTRPQGNSPLHF
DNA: TGTGCCAGCACCCGCCCACAGGGGAATTCACCCCTCCACTTT

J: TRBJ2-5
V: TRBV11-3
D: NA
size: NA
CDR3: CASRAGEGETQYF
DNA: TGTGCCAGCAGGGCAGGGGAGGGAGAGACCCAGTACTTC

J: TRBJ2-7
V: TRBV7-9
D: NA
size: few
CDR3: CASSYPGHPYEQYF
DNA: TGTGCCAGCAGCTATCCGGGTCACCCCTACGAGCAGTACTTC

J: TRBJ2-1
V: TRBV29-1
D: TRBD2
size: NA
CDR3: CSDTGTRFHEQFF
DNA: TGCAGCGATACCGGGACTAGATTCCATGAGCAGTTCTTC

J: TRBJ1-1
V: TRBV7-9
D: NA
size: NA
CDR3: CASSIDSRLNTEAFF
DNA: TGTGCCAGCAGCATAGACAGCCGCCTGAACACTGAAGCTTTCTTT

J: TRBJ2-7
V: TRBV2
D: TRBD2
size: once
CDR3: CASSKGTSGVEQYF
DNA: TGTGCCAGCAGTAAAGGGACTAGCGGGGTCGAGCAGTATTTC

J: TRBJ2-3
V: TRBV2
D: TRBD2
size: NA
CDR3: CASSIAGADTQYF
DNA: TGTGCCAGCAGTATAGCGGGAGCAGATACGCAGTATTTT

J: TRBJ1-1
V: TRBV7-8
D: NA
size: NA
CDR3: CASRQTGIPILNTEAFF
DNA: TGTGCCAGCAGACAGACCGGGATCCCTATTTTGAACACTGAAGCTTTCTTT

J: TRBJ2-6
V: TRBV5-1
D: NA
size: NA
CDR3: CASSLGGRVSSGANVLTF
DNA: TGCGCCAGCAGCTTGGGGGGCAGGGTTAGCTCTGGGGCCAACGTCCTGACTTTC

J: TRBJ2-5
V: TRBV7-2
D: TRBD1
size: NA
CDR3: CASSPWTGPETQYF
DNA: TGTGCCAGCAGCCCTTGGACAGGGCCAGAGACCCAGTACTTC

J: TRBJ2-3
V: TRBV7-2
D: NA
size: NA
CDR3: CASSLRGSTDTQYF
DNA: TGTGCCAGCAGCTTGCGGGGTAGCACAGATACGCAGTATTTT

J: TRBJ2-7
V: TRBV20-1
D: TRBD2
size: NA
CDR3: CSASPSGRYEQYF
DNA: TGCAGTGCTAGTCCCAGCGGGAGGTACGAGCAGTACTTC

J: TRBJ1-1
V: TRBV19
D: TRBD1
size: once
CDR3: CASSHWTGNTEAFF
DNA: TGTGCCAGCTCGCACTGGACAGGGAACACTGAAGCTTTCTTT

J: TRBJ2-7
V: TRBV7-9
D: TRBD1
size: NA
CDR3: CASSIIRDRGYEQYF
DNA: TGTGCCAGCAGTATAATCCGGGACAGGGGGTACGAGCAGTACTTC

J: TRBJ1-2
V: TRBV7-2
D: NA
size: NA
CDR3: CASSSLGLEGYGYTF
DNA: TGTGCCAGCAGCTCCCTCGGACTAGAAGGCTATGGCTACACCTTC

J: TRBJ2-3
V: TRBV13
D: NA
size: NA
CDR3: CASSLILEADTQYF
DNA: TGTGCCAGCAGCTTAATCCTGGAGGCAGATACGCAGTATTTT

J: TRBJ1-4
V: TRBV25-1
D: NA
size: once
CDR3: CASTGGTNEKLFF
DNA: TGTGCCAGCACGGGGGGGACTAATGAAAAACTGTTTTTT

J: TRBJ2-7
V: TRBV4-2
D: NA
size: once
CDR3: CASSQDSGYEQYF
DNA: TGTGCCAGCAGCCAAGATTCAGGCTACGAGCAGTACTTC

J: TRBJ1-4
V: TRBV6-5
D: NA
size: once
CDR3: CASRKDSEKLFF
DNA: TGTGCCAGCAGGAAGGACTCTGAAAAACTGTTTTTT

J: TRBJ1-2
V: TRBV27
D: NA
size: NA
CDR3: CASSFDRPSLGYGYTF
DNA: TGTGCCAGCAGTTTTGACAGACCGAGCCTGGGCTATGGCTACACCTTC

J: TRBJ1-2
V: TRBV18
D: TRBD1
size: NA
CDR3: CASSPRTDGQGGYTF
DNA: TGTGCCAGCTCCCCCCGAACGGATGGACAGGGTGGCTACACCTTC

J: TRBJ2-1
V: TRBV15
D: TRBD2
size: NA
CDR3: CATSRDKGRTSGTGNEQFF
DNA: TGTGCCACCAGCAGAGATAAGGGTAGGACTAGCGGGACCGGGAATGAGCAGTTCTTC

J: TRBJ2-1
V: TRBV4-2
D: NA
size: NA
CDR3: CASSQDRGGLRYNEQFF
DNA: TGTGCCAGCAGCCAAGATAGGGGCGGCTTAAGGTACAATGAGCAGTTCTTC

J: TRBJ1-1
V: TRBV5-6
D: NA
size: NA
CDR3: CASSLGYGLNTEAFF
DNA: TGTGCCAGCAGCTTGGGATATGGCCTGAACACTGAAGCTTTCTTT

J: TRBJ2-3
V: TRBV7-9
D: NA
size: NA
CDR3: CASSLKSLPGNKSTDTQYF
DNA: TGTGCCAGCAGCTTAAAGAGTCTCCCGGGGAATAAGAGCACAGATACGCAGTATTTT

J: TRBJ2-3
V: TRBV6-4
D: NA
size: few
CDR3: CASTSQDTQYF
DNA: TGTGCCAGCACCTCCCAGGATACGCAGTATTTT

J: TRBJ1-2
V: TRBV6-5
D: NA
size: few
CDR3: CASSPGANHGYTF
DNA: TGTGCCAGCAGCCCAGGGGCCAATCATGGCTACACCTTC

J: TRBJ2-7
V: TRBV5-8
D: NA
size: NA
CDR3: CASSFRDRIAYEQYF
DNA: TGTGCCAGCAGCTTTCGAGACAGGATAGCCTACGAGCAGTACTTC

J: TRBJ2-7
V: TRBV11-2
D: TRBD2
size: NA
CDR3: CASSLIGLAEQYEQYF
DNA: TGTGCCAGCAGCTTAATAGGACTAGCGGAGCAATACGAGCAGTACTTC

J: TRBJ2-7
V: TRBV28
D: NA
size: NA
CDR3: CASSSELSGSPYEQYF
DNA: TGTGCCAGCAGTTCCGAATTATCAGGGTCCCCCTACGAGCAGTACTTC

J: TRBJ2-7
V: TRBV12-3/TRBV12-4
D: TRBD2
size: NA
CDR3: CASSPAGGYEQYF
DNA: TGTGCCAGCAGCCCTGCGGGGGGCTACGAGCAGTACTTC

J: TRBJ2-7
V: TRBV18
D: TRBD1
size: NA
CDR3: CASSKDRGQEQYF
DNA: TGTGCCAGCTCAAAGGACAGGGGGCAAGAGCAGTACTTC

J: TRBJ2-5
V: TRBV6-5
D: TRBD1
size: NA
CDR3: CASVRDRQETQYF
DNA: TGTGCCAGCGTTAGGGACAGACAAGAGACCCAGTACTTC

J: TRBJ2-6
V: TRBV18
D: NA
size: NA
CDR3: CASSPPRTPDGGANVLTF
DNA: TGTGCCAGCTCACCACCGCGGACACCCGACGGGGGGGCCAACGTCCTGACTTTC

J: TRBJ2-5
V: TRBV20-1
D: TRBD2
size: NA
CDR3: CSASQRGGERETQYF
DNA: TGCAGTGCTAGTCAGCGGGGGGGCGAGAGAGAGACCCAGTACTTC

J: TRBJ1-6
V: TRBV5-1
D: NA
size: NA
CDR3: CASSPWPQGSNNSPLHF
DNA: TGCGCCAGCAGCCCATGGCCCCAGGGATCCAATAATTCACCCCTCCACTTT

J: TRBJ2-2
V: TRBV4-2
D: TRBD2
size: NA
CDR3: CASSQGTSGSTNTGELFF
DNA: TGTGCCAGCAGCCAGGGGACTAGCGGGTCTACGAACACCGGGGAGCTGTTTTTT

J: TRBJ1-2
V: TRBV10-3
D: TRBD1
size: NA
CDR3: CAITPTSTGGAYGYTF
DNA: TGTGCCATCACCCCCACGTCCACAGGGGGCGCCTATGGCTACACCTTC

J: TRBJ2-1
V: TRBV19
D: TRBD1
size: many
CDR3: CASSIHRGQDNEQFF
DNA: TGTGCCAGTAGTATACACAGGGGGCAGGACAATGAGCAGTTCTTC

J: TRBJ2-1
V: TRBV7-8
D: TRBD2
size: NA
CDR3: CASSGRGAPDNEQFF
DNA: TGTGCCAGCAGCGGGAGGGGCGCACCCGACAATGAGCAGTTCTTC

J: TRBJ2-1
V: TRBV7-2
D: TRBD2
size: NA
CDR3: CASSPNSGGLNEQFF
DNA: TGTGCCAGCAGCCCCAATAGCGGGGGTTTGAATGAGCAGTTCTTC

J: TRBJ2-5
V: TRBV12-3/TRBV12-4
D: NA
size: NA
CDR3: CASHPRGQETQYF
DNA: TGTGCCAGCCACCCACGGGGGCAAGAGACCCAGTACTTC